The 13 T cell receptor beta chains given below trace back to one sample, sequenced in a study of CD8+CD57+ T cells in acquired aplastic anemia. Genomic DNA, serving as template, underwent TCR beta VDJ and CDR3 profiling. TCRdb reprocessed the reads with MiXCR, giving one entry per CDR3 protein. The top ten hold about 2% of the sample, which has about 180,000 distinct CDR3 sequences, approximately 48% seen once. Patients sequenced had flow cytometry evidence of CD8+CD57+ cell expansion. The specimen was sorted CD4+, CD8+, or CD8+CD57+ T cells (not recorded which) from PBMCs. Source of these receptors: a human donor with aplastic anemia.

The chain's CDR3 is CASSFGGISGSSYNEQFF. The CDR3 DNA reads TGTGCCAGCAGCTTTGGCGGGATTAGCGGGAGTTCCTACAATGAGCAGTTCTTC. The chain recombines TRBV11-2 with TRBJ2-1; the match to TRBD2 covers 9 bases. The CDR3 runs 18 residues. Per the germline V gene, CDR1 is SGHAT and CDR2 is FQNNGV. V was pared by 3 bases and J by 1 base, with 10 bases of the junction left unmatched.

The chain recombines TRBV19 with TRBJ2-3; 7 positions match TRBD2. This CDR3 is built from 15 residues. In germline, CDR1 is LNHDA, CDR2 SQIVND (reference sequence). Trimming cost V 3 bases and J 3 bases; bases outside gene matches: 6. The CDR3 nucleotides are TGTGCCAGTAGTATTCAATCGGGGGGAACAGATACGCAGTATTTT. It specifies CASSIQSGGTDTQYF. The entire variable domain, with the rest obtained from reference TRBV19 and TRBJ2-3, is as follows: DGGITQSPKYLFRKEGQNVTLSCEQNLNHDAMYWYRQDPGQGLRLIYYSQIVNDFQKGDIAEGYSVSREKKESFPLTVTSAQKNPTAFYLCASSIQSGGTDTQYFGPGTRLTVL.

This clonotype was seen repeatedly, ten times or more. The V and J genes are TRBV9 and TRBJ2-5; D possibly corresponds to TRBD1 (6 bases). The germline V and J ends were trimmed by 4 bases and 3 bases, with 13 bases remaining between them. In germline, CDR1 is SGDLS, CDR2 YYNGEE. This CDR3 comprises 14 residues. DNA of the CDR3: TGTGCCAGCAGCCGTACTGGGGGCGAAGAGACCCAGTACTTC. This codes for CASSRTGGEETQYF.

This CDR3 reads CASRPTRGGELFF. As DNA, the CDR3 is TGTGCCAGCAGGCCAACGAGGGGCGGGGAGCTGTTTTTT. The chain couples TRBV7-2 to TRBJ2-2, with D possibly being TRBD1 or TRBD2 (5 bases each). CDR1 and CDR2 (germline): SGHTA, FQGNSA. Trimming left V 6 bases short and J 7 bases short, with 12 bases between. The CDR3 contains 13 residues.

This clonotype appeared many times. The DNA for the CDR3 is TGTGCCAGCAGCGCCGGGTCCCTCACCAATGAGCAGTTCTTC. This translates into CASSAGSLTNEQFF. The chain has TRBV7-6 and TRBJ2-1, with unresolved D. The CDR3 is 14 residues long. Germline CDR1 reads SGHVS; CDR2 reads FNYEAQ. V lost 5 bases and J lost 6, with 14 bases in between.

This clonotype was seen more than once but under ten times. The germline gene is not matched at one end of the junction; a read error may be the cause. The chain uses TRBV7-7 and TRBJ2-1; perhaps TRBD1 as D (5 bases). Germline CDR1 is SSHAT and CDR2 is FNYEAQ (reference sequence). The CDR3 has 12 residues. CDR3 coding DNA: TGTGCTAGCAGCTTCAGGGTCAATGAGCAGTTCTTC. It codes for CASSFRVNEQFF.

About this clonotype: A read error may account for a junction end that differs from germline. V gene TRBV12-3 or TRBV12-4 combines with J gene TRBJ2-6, with no clear D. The CDR3 is made up of 17 amino acids. CDR3 sequence reads: CASSPPIGSSGANVLTF. DNA for the CDR3: TGTGCCAGCAGTCCACCAATAGGTAGCTCTGGAGCCAACGTCCTGACTTTC.

This clonotype was counted once. The rearrangement uses TRBV24-1 and TRBJ2-2, with a weak D call TRBD2 (5 bases). The CDR3 contains 12 residues. V was pared by 6 bases and J by 5 bases, with 6 bases between. Germline lookup yields CDR1 KGHDR and CDR2 SFDVKD. The CDR3 reads CATSSGTGELFF. CDR3 DNA sequence: TGTGCCACCAGTAGCGGAACCGGGGAGCTGTTTTTT.

The J gene is TRBJ1-6, the V gene TRBV5-5, with TRBD1 matching over 8 bases. The CDR3 has 14 amino acids. Looked up from germline, CDR1 is SGHKS and CDR2 is YYEKEE (reference sequence). V lost 4 bases, J lost 9 bases, and 6 bases stayed unmatched. The CDR3 spells CASSETGVRSPLHF. DNA of the CDR3: TGTGCCAGCAGCGAGACAGGGGTACGTTCACCCCTCCACTTT.

The rearrangement joins TRBV24-1 to TRBJ2-3; 12 nucleotides match TRBD2. Germline V gives CDR1 KGHDR, CDR2 SFDVKD. The CDR3 extends over 16 amino acids. Trimming cost V 3 bases and J 7 bases; bases outside gene matches: 7. The CDR3 is CATSDPSGRAGNTQYF. CDR3 DNA: TGTGCCACCAGTGATCCTAGCGGGAGGGCCGGAAATACGCAGTATTTT.

This clonotype was seen only a few times. The chain carries TRBV28 and TRBJ2-3; 7 bases map to TRBD2. CDR3 length equals 15 residues. In germline, CDR1 is MDHEN, CDR2 SYDVKM. V lost 6 bases, J lost 1 base, and 7 bases stayed unmatched. The CDR3: CASRLPLAGTDTQYF. The CDR3 region has the DNA TGTGCCAGCAGGCTACCCCTAGCGGGCACAGATACGCAGTATTTT.

The chain carries TRBV5-1 and TRBJ1-4; the D gene is possibly TRBD1 (5 bases). The CDR3 is 15 residues long. V was pared by 0 bases and J by 7 bases, with 13 bases between. CDR1 SGHRS and CDR2 YFSETQ come from the germline V gene. CDR3 coding DNA: TGCGCCAGCAGCTTGGGGACATCTCCGGGTGAAAAACTGTTTTTT. It codes for CASSLGTSPGEKLFF.

In this sample, this clonotype turned up many times. This chain uses TRBV11-3 with TRBJ1-1; 12 nucleotides match TRBD1. The CDR3 has 15 amino acids. Losses at the gene ends were 5 bases for V and 5 bases for J; bases not matched to a gene: 6. CDR1 and CDR2 (germline): SGHNT, YENEEA. CDR3 nucleotide sequence: TGTGCCAGCAGCCTGGGACAGGGGGCTGAGACTGAAGCTTTCTTT. It encodes CASSLGQGAETEAFF.